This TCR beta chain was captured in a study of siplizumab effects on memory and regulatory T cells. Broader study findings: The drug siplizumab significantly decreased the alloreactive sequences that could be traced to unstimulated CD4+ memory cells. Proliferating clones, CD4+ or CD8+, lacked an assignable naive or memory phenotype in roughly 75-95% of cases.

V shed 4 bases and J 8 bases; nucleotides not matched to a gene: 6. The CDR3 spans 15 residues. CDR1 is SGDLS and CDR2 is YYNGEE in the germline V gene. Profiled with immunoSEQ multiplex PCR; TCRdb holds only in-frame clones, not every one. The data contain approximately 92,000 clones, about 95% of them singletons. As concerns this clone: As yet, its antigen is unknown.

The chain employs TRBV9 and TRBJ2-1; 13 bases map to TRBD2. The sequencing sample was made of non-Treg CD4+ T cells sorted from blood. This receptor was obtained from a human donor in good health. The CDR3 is CASSPRTSGSYEQFF. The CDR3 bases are TGTGCCAGCAGCCCCCGGACTAGCGGGAGCTATGAGCAGTTCTTC.